This TCR beta chain was documented in a study of blood T cell repertoires in COVID-19 (dated by TCRdb to 2020 to 2021). Background for the entire study: Collaborator samples came from the United States, Italy and Spain and covered acute and convalescent phases of COVID-19. Where available, HLA class I and class II types were obtained from metadata supplied by the sample provider rather than from assay-based typing. Deeply sampled blood TCRbeta repertoires from subjects exposed to, actively infected with, or recovered from COVID-19 were included in the dataset. The repertoires were released in a freely available public database intended as a resource for research on the immune response to SARS-CoV-2. The samples were drawn from the first 160 participants of the ongoing ImmuneRACE study and from about 1,200 subjects provided by 6 global collaborators. The prospective study material was composed of cDNA or gDNA derived from T cells, B-cell-depleted T cells, or PBMCs. The sample metadata nearly always contained a de-identified subject ID, COVID-19 status, age in years and sex.

Cut back by 4 bases and 7 bases, the V and J ends lie 8 bases apart. The CDR3, from cysteine to phenylalanine, totals 11 residues. Here the CDR3 DNA is all that survives: 33 bases in frame from base 1. Each collaborating institution followed its own protocols to collect whole blood in K2EDTA tubes. For TCRbeta analysis, collaborators shipped samples as frozen whole blood, isolated PBMCs, or DNA extracted from either of those sample types. This clone was picked up one time. Its antigen remains undetermined. No base qualities exist here, and no much larger clone lies one base off it. TCRbeta CDR3 regions were amplified from genomic DNA by means of the immunoSEQ Assay, a bias-controlled multiplex PCR. The paper's processing steps were these. The number of nucleated cells in each sample was estimated by amplification of reference gene primers within the assay. To quantify the absolute abundance of each unique TCRbeta CDR3 rearrangement, sequence reads were collapsed and filtered. For each sample, productive Simpson clonality was calculated by taking the square root of Simpson's diversity index across productive rearrangements. TCRdb provides this immuneACCESS table in a form limited to in-frame rearrangements. Some clones are lacking; in checked studies, under half of them reflect an unresolved V gene, and why the rest are absent is not known. V and J calls plus clone size are reproduced from that table; the DNA served to infer D and trimming. A total of roughly 180,000 clones appear in this sample, about 90% of them only once. The biggest ten clones account for less than 25% of the sample.

What the authors observed across the whole study: How much clinical and demographic metadata was included differed by source and by participant, and the metadata was provided uncurated.

The chain employs TRBV12-3 or TRBV12-4 and TRBJ2-7; a confident D gene designation cannot be given. The clonotype comes from a man aged 65 to 85 with active or convalescent COVID-19. The source material was peripheral blood. This receptor carries the CDR3 CASSYGSEQYF. The nucleotide sequence is given as TGTGCCAGCAGTTACGGGTCTGAGCAGTACTTC.